This paragraph reports one TCR beta chain. The target antigen is unknown. This sample stems from a study of T cell responses to AZD1222 COVID-19 vaccine. Study observations and caveats: In a largely white British group with more females than males, clonal diversity was possibly underestimated. Elevations in Spike-specific TCR breadth and depth followed administration of two AZD1222 doses. Reports say nearly half of spike-specific TCRs go after unmutated variant regions. Researchers report vaccine-associated CD4 TCRs spanning spike, with dominance at 160-218 and 743-854.

Assay used: immunoSEQ multiplex PCR; TCRdb lists only in-frame clones, some missing. The sample shows 55,000 to 75,000 clones, around nine tenths of them seen only once. The input for sequencing was peripheral blood, taken on day 0 of AZD1222 vaccination. The TCR was taken from an adult in good health.

This chain's CDR3 is CASSPGGPGNTIYF. The CDR3 DNA sequence: TGTGCCAGCAGCCCTGGGGGCCCTGGAAACACCATATATTTT. This sequence joins TRBV7-3 and TRBJ1-3; TRBD1 might be the D (6 bases). The CDR3 runs to 14 residues. Trimming cost V 5 bases and J 2 bases, with 10 bases left between them. Germline CDR1 SGHTA, CDR2 FQGTGA.